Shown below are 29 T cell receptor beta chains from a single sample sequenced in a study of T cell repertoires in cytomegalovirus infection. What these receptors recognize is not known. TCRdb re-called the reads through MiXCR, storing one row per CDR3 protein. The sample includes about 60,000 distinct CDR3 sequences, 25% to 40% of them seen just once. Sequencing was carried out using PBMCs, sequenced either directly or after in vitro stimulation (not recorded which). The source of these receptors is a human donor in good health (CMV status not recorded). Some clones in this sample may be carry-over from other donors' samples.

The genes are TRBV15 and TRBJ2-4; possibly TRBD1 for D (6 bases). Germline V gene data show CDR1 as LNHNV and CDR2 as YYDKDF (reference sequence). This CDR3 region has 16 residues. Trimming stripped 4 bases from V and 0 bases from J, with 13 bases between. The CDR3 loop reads CATSTQGISAKNIQYF. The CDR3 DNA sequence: TGTGCCACCAGCACACAGGGAATTTCAGCCAAAAACATTCAGTACTTC.

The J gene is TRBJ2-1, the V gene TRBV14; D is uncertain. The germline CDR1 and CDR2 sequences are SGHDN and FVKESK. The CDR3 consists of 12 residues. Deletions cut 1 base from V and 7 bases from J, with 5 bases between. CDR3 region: CASSQVVNEQFF. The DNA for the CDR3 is TGTGCCAGCAGCCAAGTGGTGAATGAGCAGTTCTTC.

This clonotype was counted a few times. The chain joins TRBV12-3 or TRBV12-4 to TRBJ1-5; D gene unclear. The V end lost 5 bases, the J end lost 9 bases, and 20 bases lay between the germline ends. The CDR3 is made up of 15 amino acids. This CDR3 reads CASSPPPPGQWPQHF. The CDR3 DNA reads TGTGCCAGCAGTCCCCCACCGCCGGGCCAATGGCCCCAGCATTTT.

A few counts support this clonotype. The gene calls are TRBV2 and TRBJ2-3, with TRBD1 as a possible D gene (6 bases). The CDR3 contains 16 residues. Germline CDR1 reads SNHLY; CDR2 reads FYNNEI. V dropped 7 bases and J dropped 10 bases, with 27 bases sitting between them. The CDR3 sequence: CASTSIDRNPRRSQYF. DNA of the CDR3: TGTGCCAGCACCTCCATAGACAGGAACCCACGGCGGTCGCAGTATTTT.

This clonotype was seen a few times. This CDR3 reads CSARRAGSYNEQFF. Here the CDR3 DNA reads TGCAGTGCTAGAAGGGCGGGCTCCTACAATGAGCAGTTCTTC. The rearrangement uses TRBV20-1 and TRBJ2-1; weak D call: TRBD2 (5 bases). The CDR3 has 14 amino acids. V lost 2 bases to trimming and J lost 0 bases, with 8 bases between them. The V gene's germline CDR1 is DFQATT and CDR2 SNEGSKA (reference sequence).

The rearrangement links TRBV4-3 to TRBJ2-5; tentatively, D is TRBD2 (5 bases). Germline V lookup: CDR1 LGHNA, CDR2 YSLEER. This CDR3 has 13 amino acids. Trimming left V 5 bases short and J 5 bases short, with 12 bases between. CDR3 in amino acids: CASSSGIVETQYF. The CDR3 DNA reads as TGCGCCAGCAGCTCCGGGATTGTGGAGACCCAGTACTTC.

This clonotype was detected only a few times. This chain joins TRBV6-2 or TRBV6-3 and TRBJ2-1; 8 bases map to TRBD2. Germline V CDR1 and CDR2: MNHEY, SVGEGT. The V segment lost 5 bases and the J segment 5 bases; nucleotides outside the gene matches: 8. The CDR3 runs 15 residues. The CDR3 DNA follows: TGTGCCAGCAGTCAGCCGGGACTAGGTAACAATGAGCAGTTCTTC. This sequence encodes CASSQPGLGNNEQFF.

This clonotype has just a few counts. This CDR3 is CASSELLRTDTQYF. CDR3 coding DNA: TGTGCCAGCAGTGAGTTACTCCGCACAGATACGCAGTATTTT. The rearrangement uses TRBV2 and TRBJ2-3; D unclear. CDR3 length: 14 residues. Germline loops: CDR1 SNHLY, CDR2 FYNNEI. The V gene lost 3 bases and the J gene lost 1 base, with 8 bases spanning the gap.

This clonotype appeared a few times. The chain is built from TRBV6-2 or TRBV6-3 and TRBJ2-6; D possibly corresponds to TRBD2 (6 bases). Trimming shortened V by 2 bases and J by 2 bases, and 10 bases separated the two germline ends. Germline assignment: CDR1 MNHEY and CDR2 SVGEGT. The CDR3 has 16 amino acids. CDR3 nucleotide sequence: TGTGCCAGCAGTTACGTCCCGGGGGCTGGGGCCAACGTCCTGACTTTC. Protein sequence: CASSYVPGAGANVLTF.

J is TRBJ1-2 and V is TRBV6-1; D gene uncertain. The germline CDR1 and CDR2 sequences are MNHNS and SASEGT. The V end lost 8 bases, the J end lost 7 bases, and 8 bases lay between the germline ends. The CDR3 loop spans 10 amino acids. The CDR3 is CASRVFGYTF. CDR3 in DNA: TGTGCCAGCCGAGTCTTTGGCTACACCTTC.

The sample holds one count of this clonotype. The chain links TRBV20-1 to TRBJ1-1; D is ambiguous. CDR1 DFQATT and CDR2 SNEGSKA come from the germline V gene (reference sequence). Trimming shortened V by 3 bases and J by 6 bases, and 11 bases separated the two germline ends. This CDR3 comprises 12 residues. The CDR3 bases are TGCAGTGCTAGTAGTCGAAACGCTGAAGCTTTCTTT. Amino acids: CSASSRNAEAFF.

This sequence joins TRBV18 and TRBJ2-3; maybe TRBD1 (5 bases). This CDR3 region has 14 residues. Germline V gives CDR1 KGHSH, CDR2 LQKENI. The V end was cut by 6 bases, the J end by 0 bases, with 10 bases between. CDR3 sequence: CASSPTASTDTQYF. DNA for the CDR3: TGTGCCAGCTCCCCGACAGCTAGCACAGATACGCAGTATTTT.

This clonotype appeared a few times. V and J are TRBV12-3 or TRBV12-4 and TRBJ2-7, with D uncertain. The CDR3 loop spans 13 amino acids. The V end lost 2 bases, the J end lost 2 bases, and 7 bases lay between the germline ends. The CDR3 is CASSLTYTYEQYF. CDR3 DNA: TGTGCCAGCAGTTTAACCTACACCTACGAGCAGTACTTC.

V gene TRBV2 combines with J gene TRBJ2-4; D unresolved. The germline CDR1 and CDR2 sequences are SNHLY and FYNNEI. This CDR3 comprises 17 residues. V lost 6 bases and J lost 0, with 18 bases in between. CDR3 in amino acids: CASRSPLSGKAKNIQYF. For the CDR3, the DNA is TGTGCCAGCAGGAGCCCTCTTAGTGGGAAAGCCAAAAACATTCAGTACTTC.

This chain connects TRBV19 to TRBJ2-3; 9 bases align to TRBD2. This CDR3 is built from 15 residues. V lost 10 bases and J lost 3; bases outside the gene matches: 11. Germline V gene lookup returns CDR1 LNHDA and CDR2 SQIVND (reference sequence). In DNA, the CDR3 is TGTGCCACCAAGACTAGCGGCGGGAGGACAGATACGCAGTATTTT. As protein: CATKTSGGRTDTQYF.

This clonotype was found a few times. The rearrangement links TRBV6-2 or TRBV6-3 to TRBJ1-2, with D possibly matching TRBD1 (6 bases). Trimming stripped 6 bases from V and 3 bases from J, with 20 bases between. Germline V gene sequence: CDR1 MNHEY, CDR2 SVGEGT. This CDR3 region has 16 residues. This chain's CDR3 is CASSGKGVTRDYGYTF. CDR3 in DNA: TGTGCCAGCAGCGGTAAGGGGGTCACGAGGGACTATGGCTACACCTTC.

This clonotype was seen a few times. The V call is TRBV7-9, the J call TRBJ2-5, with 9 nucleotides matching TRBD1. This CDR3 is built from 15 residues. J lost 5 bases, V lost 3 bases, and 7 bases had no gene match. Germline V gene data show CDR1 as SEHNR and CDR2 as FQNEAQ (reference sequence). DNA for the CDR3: TGTGCCAGCAGCTTCCTGGGACAGGGCGGGGAGACCCAGTACTTC. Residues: CASSFLGQGGETQYF.

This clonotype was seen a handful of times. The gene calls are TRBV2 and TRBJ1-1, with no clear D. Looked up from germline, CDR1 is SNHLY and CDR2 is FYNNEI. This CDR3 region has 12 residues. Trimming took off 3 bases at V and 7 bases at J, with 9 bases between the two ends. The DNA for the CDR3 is TGTGCCAGCAGTGATGACGGCTATGAAGCTTTCTTT. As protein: CASSDDGYEAFF.

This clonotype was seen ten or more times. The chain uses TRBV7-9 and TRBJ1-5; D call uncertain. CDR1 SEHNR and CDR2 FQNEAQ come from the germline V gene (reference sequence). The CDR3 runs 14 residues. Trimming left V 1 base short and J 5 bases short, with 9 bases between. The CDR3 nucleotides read TGTGCCAGCAGCTTAGGCGTCAGAGATCAGCCCCAGCATTTT. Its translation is CASSLGVRDQPQHF.

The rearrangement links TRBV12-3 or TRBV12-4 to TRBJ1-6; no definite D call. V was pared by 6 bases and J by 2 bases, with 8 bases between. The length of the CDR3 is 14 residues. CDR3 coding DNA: TGTGCCAGCAGCCGGACCGCCTATAATTCACCCCTCCACTTT. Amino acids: CASSRTAYNSPLHF.

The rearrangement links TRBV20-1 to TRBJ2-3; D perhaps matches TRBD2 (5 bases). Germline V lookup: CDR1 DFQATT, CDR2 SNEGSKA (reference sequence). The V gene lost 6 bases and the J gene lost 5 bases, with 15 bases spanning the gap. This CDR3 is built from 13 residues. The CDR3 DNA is TGCAGTGCGCCCCGCCGGGGTGAAGATACGCAGTATTTT. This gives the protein CSAPRRGEDTQYF.

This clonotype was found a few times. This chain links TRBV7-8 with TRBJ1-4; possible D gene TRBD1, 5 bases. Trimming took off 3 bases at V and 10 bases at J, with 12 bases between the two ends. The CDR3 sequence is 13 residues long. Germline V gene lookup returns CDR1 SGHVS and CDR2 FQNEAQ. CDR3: CASSFPGGGKLFF. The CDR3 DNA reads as TGTGCCAGCAGCTTCCCCGGGGGGGGAAAACTGTTTTTT.

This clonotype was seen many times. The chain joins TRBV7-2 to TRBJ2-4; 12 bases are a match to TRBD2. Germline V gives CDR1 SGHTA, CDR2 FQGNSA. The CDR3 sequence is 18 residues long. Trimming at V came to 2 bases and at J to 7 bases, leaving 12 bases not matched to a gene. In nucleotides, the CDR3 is TGTGCCAGCAGCTTAAAATTGACTAGCGGGGGACTCCAGAACATTCAGTACTTC. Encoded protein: CASSLKLTSGGLQNIQYF.

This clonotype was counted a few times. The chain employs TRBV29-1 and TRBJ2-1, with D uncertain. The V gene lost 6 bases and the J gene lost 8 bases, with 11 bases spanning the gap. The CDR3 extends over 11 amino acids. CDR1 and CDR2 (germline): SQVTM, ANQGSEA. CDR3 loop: CSVYGTYEQFF. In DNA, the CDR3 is TGCAGCGTCTACGGTACCTATGAGCAGTTCTTC.

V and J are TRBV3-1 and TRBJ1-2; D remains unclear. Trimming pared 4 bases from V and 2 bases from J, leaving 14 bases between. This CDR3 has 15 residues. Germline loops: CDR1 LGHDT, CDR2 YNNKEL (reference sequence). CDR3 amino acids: CASSPYSRTNYGYTF. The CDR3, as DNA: TGTGCCAGCAGCCCTTACAGCCGAACAAACTATGGCTACACCTTC.

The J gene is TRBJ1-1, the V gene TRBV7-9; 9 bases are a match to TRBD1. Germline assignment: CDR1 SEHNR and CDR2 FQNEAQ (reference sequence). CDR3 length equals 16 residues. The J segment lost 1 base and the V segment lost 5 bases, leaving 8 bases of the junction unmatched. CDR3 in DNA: TGTGCCAGCAGCCTGGACAGGGGCGGGAAGAACACTGAAGCTTTCTTT. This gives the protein CASSLDRGGKNTEAFF.

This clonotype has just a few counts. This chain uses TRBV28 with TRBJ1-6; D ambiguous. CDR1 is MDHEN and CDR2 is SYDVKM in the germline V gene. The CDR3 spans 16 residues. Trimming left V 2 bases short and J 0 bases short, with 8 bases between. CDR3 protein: CASSLPRGSYNSPLHF. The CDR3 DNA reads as TGTGCCAGCAGTTTACCACGGGGCTCCTATAATTCACCCCTCCACTTT.

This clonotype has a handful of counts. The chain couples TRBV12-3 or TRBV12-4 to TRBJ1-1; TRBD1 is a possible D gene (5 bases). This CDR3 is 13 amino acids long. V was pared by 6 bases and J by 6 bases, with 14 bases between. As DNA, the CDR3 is TGTGCCAGCAGCCCAGCGCGGGGGTCTGAAGCTTTCTTT. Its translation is CASSPARGSEAFF.

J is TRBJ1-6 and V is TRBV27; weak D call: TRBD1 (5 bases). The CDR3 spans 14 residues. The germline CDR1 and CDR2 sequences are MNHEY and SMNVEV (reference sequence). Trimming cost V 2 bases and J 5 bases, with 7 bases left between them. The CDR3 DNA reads TGTGCCAGCAGTTTAGACAGAAATAATTCACCCCTCCACTTT. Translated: CASSLDRNNSPLHF.